In its sample, the clone carrying this T cell receptor beta chain was seen a few times. Its cognate antigen is unknown. TCRdb used MiXCR to reprocess the 5' RACE reads, holding one entry per CDR3 protein. The sample has approximately 560,000 distinct CDR3 sequences, around 16% seen once. This sample was taken from a study of T-cell memory formation after mild COVID-19. The study's findings and limits: Still unconfirmed is whether the second-wave clones peaking on day 37 recognized SARS-CoV-2. Chiefly within CM and EM were the contracting CD4+ clones; CD8+ ones were within EMRA.

Trimming removed 1 base from V and 7 bases from J, with 14 bases in between. The CDR3 length is 15 residues. CDR1 MNHEY and CDR2 SVGAGI come from the germline V gene. The J gene is TRBJ2-1, the V gene TRBV6-5, with D perhaps being TRBD1 or TRBD2 (5 bases each). This TCR was recovered from an adult woman who had mild COVID-19 (a few samples of this study predate the infection). Cell type and time point are not known. Sequenced material: PBMCs or a T cell subset sorted from them (not recorded which). The CDR3 here is CASSYFRDLLNEQFF. CDR3 sequence (DNA): TGTGCCAGCAGTTACTTCCGGGACCTTCTTAATGAGCAGTTCTTC.